The 22 T cell receptor beta chains below all came from one sample that was sequenced in a study of glioma-infiltrating T cells. The iRepertoire nested amplicon-rescue multiplex PCR amplified TCR alpha and beta CDR3s from RNA. TCRdb re-derived calls from the multiplex PCR reads in MiXCR, one entry per CDR3 protein. The table includes 90,000 to 110,000 distinct CDR3 sequences, approximately 26% detected once. The sequenced material came from glioma tissue, nonneoplastic brain tissue, or PBMCs (not recorded which). The origin of the receptors is a human donor with low-grade glioma or glioblastoma, undergoing nonglioma brain surgery, or in good health (not recorded which).

This clonotype has at least ten counts. The chain is built from TRBV4-1 and TRBJ2-7, with 8 positions matching TRBD2. Germline CDR1 reads MGHRA; CDR2 reads YSYEKL. The CDR3 loop spans 16 amino acids. V gave up 0 bases and J gave up 4 bases; unmatched junction bases: 8. The DNA of the CDR3 is TGCGCCAGCAGCCAAGATGCCAGCGGGAGACGGTACGAGCAGTACTTC. It is translated as CASSQDASGRRYEQYF.

This clonotype was detected ten times or more. This chain uses TRBV28 with TRBJ2-7; the D is unclear. The germline V gene has CDR1 MDHEN and CDR2 SYDVKM. The CDR3 runs 14 residues. The V and J ends lost 3 bases and 0 bases respectively, with 9 bases between them. This chain's CDR3 is CASSFVYFSYEQYF. CDR3 nucleotides: TGTGCCAGCAGTTTCGTGTATTTCTCCTACGAGCAGTACTTC.

This clonotype was detected only a few times. The chain is built from TRBV3-1 and TRBJ1-1; 9 bases map to TRBD1. Germline V gene lookup returns CDR1 LGHDT and CDR2 YNNKEL (reference sequence). The trim removed 3 bases at V and 4 bases at J, leaving 12 bases unmatched. This CDR3 comprises 17 residues. The CDR3 sequence: CASSHTGGTGRFTEAFF. The CDR3 DNA reads as TGTGCCAGCAGCCACACGGGGGGGACAGGGAGGTTCACTGAAGCTTTCTTT. Complete variable domain (other parts from reference TRBV3-1 and TRBJ1-1): DTAVSQTPKYLVTQMGNDKSIKCEQNLGHDTMYWYKQDSKKFLKIMFSYNNKELIINETVPNRFSPKSPDKAHLNLHINSLELGDSAVYFCASSHTGGTGRFTEAFFGQGTRLTVV.

This clonotype has at least ten counts. The V and J genes are TRBV28 and TRBJ1-3; TRBD1 might be the D (5 bases). The CDR3 covers 13 residues. Germline values: CDR1 MDHEN, CDR2 SYDVKM. Trimming left V 6 bases short and J 2 bases short, with 8 bases between. CDR3 in amino acids: CASSRGAGNTIYF. CDR3 DNA sequence: TGTGCCAGCAGCCGGGGGGCTGGAAACACCATATATTTT.

Note on this clonotype: A read error may be the cause here, since a much bigger clone is one base away. This sequence joins TRBV10-3 and TRBJ1-6, with D unclear. Germline loops: CDR1 ENHRY, CDR2 SYGVKD. This CDR3 comprises 12 residues. The CDR3, as DNA: TGTGCCATTCAAACTTATAATTCACCCCTCAACTTT. Translation: CAIQTYNSPLNF.

There are many counts of this clonotype. CDR3: CASSLVPASGRAGPYNEQFF. CDR3 sequence (DNA): TGTGCCAGCAGCTTAGTCCCGGCTAGCGGGAGGGCCGGGCCCTACAATGAGCAGTTCTTC. The rearrangement links TRBV11-2 to TRBJ2-1, with 12 bases fitting TRBD2. The CDR3 contains 20 residues. Losses at the gene ends were 1 base for V and 2 bases for J; bases not matched to a gene: 12. Germline V gene lookup returns CDR1 SGHAT and CDR2 FQNNGV.

The chain employs TRBV12-3 or TRBV12-4 and TRBJ1-1, with D perhaps matching TRBD1 (6 bases). CDR3 size: 15 residues. Trimming pared 5 bases from V and 0 bases from J, leaving 13 bases between. The chain's CDR3 is CASSPRGGLNTEAFF. The CDR3 nucleotides read TGTGCCAGCAGTCCCCGAGGGGGGCTGAACACTGAAGCTTTCTTT.

V and J are TRBV10-3 and TRBJ1-2; tentatively, D is TRBD1 (5 bases). Germline V gives CDR1 ENHRY, CDR2 SYGVKD. The CDR3 extends over 14 amino acids. V was pared by 6 bases and J by 4 bases, with 15 bases between. Here the CDR3 DNA reads TGTGCCATCAGGAAACAGGACAACCGCTATGGCTACACCTTC. The encoded protein is CAIRKQDNRYGYTF.

About this clonotype itself: This could be a read error, since a much larger clone is one nucleotide away. The chain is built from TRBV28 and TRBJ2-2; D remains ambiguous. Germline V gene sequence: CDR1 MDHEN, CDR2 SYDVKM. The CDR3 has 12 amino acids. The DNA for the CDR3 is TGTACCAGCAGTTACGACACCGGGGAGCTGTTTTTT. This encodes CTSSYDTGELFF.

J is TRBJ2-7 and V is TRBV4-1; tentative D call: TRBD2 (5 bases). This CDR3 comprises 11 residues. Germline CDR1 MGHRA, CDR2 YSYEKL. Trimming shortened V by 8 bases and J by 6 bases, and 11 bases separated the two germline ends. In DNA, the CDR3 is TGCGCCAGCCGGCGAGGAGGCGAGCAGTACTTC. Protein product: CASRRGGEQYF.

Of note for this clonotype: The junction differs from germline at one of its ends, possibly a read error. The J gene is TRBJ2-1, the V gene TRBV6-5; tentative D call: TRBD1 (5 bases). Germline-derived CDR1 and CDR2 are MNHEY and SVGAGI. The CDR3 is made up of 15 amino acids. Written as DNA, the CDR3 is TGTTCCAGTGCAGAAAAGAGTCTAGGGGTCAATGAGCAGTTCTTC. Translating it yields CSSAEKSLGVNEQFF.

The chain uses TRBV4-3 and TRBJ1-2; D is unresolved. This CDR3 region has 14 residues. Germline assignment: CDR1 LGHNA and CDR2 YSLEER. V lost 0 bases, J lost 6 bases, and 11 bases lay in between. The CDR3 DNA follows: TGCGCCAGCAGCCAAGACAACACGGTGGATGGCTACACCTTC. This gives the protein CASSQDNTVDGYTF.

CDR3 bases: TGTGCCAGCAGCTTGCCCCAGGGTGTCTACGAGCAGTACTTC. It encodes CASSLPQGVYEQYF. V and J are TRBV5-5 and TRBJ2-7, with D perhaps TRBD1 (5 bases). The CDR3 runs 14 residues. Per the germline V gene, CDR1 is SGHKS and CDR2 is YYEKEE (reference sequence). The V end lost 1 base, the J end lost 3 bases, and 11 bases lay between the germline ends.

A remark on this clonotype: This may come from a read error, since a much larger clone is one base off. The chain links TRBV3-1 to TRBJ2-3; TRBD2 aligns across 7 bases. The CDR3 runs to 18 residues. CDR1 is LGHDT, CDR2 YNNKEL, per germline (reference sequence). The CDR3 region is CVSSQTSGSGVWVDTQYF. CDR3 coding DNA: TGTGTCAGCAGCCAAACTAGTGGGAGCGGGGTTTGGGTTGATACGCAGTATTTT.

Ten or more counts support this clonotype. The chain joins TRBV18 to TRBJ2-2; no definite D call. This CDR3 has 15 amino acids. The germline CDR1 and CDR2 sequences are KGHSH and LQKENI. Trimming removed 1 base at V and 2 bases at J, with 8 bases between. For the CDR3, the DNA is TGTGCCAGCTCACCACAGGGTGGAAACACCGGGGAGCTGTTTTTT. It translates to CASSPQGGNTGELFF.

This clonotype turned up a few times. This chain links TRBV12-3 or TRBV12-4 with TRBJ1-5; a possible D gene is TRBD1 (5 bases). The CDR3 has 15 amino acids. V was trimmed by 2 bases and J by 9 bases, leaving 17 bases between them. CDR3 sequence (DNA): TGTGCCAGCAGTTTACCCGTGGCAGGGCAGCGGCCCCAGCATTTT. Residues: CASSLPVAGQRPQHF.

This clonotype was picked up many times. The chain joins TRBV4-1 to TRBJ2-3; 11 nucleotides match TRBD2. CDR3 size: 18 residues. Trimming cost V 1 base and J 0 bases; bases outside gene matches: 6. Germline values: CDR1 MGHRA, CDR2 YSYEKL. CDR3 bases: TGCGCCAGCAGCCAAGGACTAGCGGGGATTATTAGCACAGATACGCAGTATTTT. Translated: CASSQGLAGIISTDTQYF.

This chain joins TRBV29-1 and TRBJ2-3, with 10 bases lining up with TRBD1. CDR1 and CDR2 (germline): SQVTM, ANQGSEA. V trimming: 2 bases; J trimming: 4 bases; junction bases outside the gene matches: 3. The CDR3 is 14 residues long. Here the CDR3 DNA reads TGCAGCGTTGAAAGGGACAGGGGACCAGATACGCAGTATTTT. Translation gives CSVERDRGPDTQYF.

This clonotype was detected many times. V is TRBV20-1 and J is TRBJ1-2; TRBD1 might be the D (5 bases). The CDR3 spans 15 residues. From germline, CDR1 is DFQATT and CDR2 SNEGSKA (reference sequence). Trimming took 3 bases from V and 2 from J, leaving 16 bases between them. CDR3: CSARMGGLYNYGYTF. CDR3 nucleotide sequence: TGCAGTGCTAGGATGGGGGGACTTTACAACTATGGCTACACCTTC.

This clonotype was observed at least ten times. The chain carries TRBV29-1 and TRBJ1-1; D may be TRBD1 (5 bases). In germline, CDR1 is SQVTM, CDR2 ANQGSEA. V lost 5 bases, J lost 1 base, and 17 bases lay in between. The length of the CDR3 is 15 residues. The CDR3 nucleotides are TGCAGCGTTAAACCCAGGGACCAGCGGAACACTGAAGCTTTCTTT. It encodes CSVKPRDQRNTEAFF. The full variable domain, its missing parts supplied by reference TRBV29-1 and TRBJ1-1, is SAVISQKPSRDICQRGTSLTIQCQVDSQVTMMFWYRQQPGQSLTLIATANQGSEATYESGFVIDKFPISRPNLTFSTLTVSNMSPEDSSIYLCSVKPRDQRNTEAFFGQGTRLTVV.

This clonotype turned up a few times. V and J are TRBV5-5 and TRBJ2-5; the D gene is possibly TRBD2 (6 bases). This CDR3 has 16 amino acids. V was pared by 3 bases and J by 1 base, with 16 bases between. Germline V CDR1 and CDR2: SGHKS, YYEKEE (reference sequence). The CDR3 DNA reads as TGTGCCAGCAGCTCGGTGGGGGACTGGGTCCAAGAGACCCAGTACTTC. Translation: CASSSVGDWVQETQYF.

This clonotype was observed at least ten times. This chain uses TRBV7-9 with TRBJ2-1, with no clear D. The CDR3 runs 11 residues. Trimming cost V 2 bases and J 10 bases, with 6 bases left between them. Germline CDR1 is SEHNR and CDR2 is FQNEAQ (reference sequence). The CDR3 DNA is TGTGCCAGCAGCTTATTCACAGAGCAGTTCTTC. This encodes CASSLFTEQFF.